This TCR beta chain was identified in a study of cytomegalovirus exposure and HLA in healthy donors. A single count supports this clone. CDR1 is MGHRA, CDR2 YSYEKL, per germline. Trimming at V came to 2 bases and at J to 4 bases, leaving 6 bases not matched to a gene. This CDR3 has 16 amino acids. PCR used 60 Vbeta primers and 13 Jbeta primers. In the original workflow: Later analysis identified tens of millions of unique TCR beta chains, around 10 million shared. Using immunoSEQ multiplex PCR, the repertoire was profiled, and TCRdb retains in-frame clones only, with some absent. Clone size and the V and J calls come from that table; the DNA yielded D and trimming. The data show under 250,000 clones, approximately 78% seen once.

The material sequenced was PBMCs. The genes are TRBV4-1 and TRBJ2-1, with 9 bases aligning to TRBD2. This clonotype was obtained from a woman between 40 and 55 years old in good health and CMV-seronegative. The CDR3, as DNA: TGCGCCAGCAGCCAATTAGCGGGAGAAATGTACAATGAGCAGTTCTTC. Translating gives CASSQLAGEMYNEQFF.